This T cell receptor beta chain was captured in a study of radiotherapy plus CTLA-4 blockade in lung cancer. Study-level information: In roughly 17% of patients, objective responses were seen; roughly 30% had disease control. Findings of the study overall: With interferon-beta, early dynamics of blood T cell clones were reported to best predict response. Expansion in blood of tumor-derived TCR clones was seen after radiotherapy plus ipilimumab.

Assay: immunoSEQ multiplex PCR; the TCRdb copy retains only in-frame clones and omits some. The table shows about 80,000 clones, with about 84% occurring only once. The germline gives CDR1 MNHEY, CDR2 SVGAGI. The CDR3 loop spans 15 amino acids. Trimming shortened V by 0 bases and J by 4 bases, and 13 bases separated the two germline ends. The count of this clone is one. Its antigen is not known. Sequencing was performed on peripheral blood, taken from a patient treated with radiotherapy plus ipilimumab. The TCR sequence derives from a human donor with non-small cell lung cancer who had stable disease on radiotherapy plus ipilimumab. The chain links TRBV6-5 to TRBJ2-7; D ambiguous. CDR3 amino acids: CASSYSRTLGYEQYF. CDR3 bases: TGTGCCAGCAGTTACTCGAGGACCCTTGGGTACGAGCAGTACTTC.